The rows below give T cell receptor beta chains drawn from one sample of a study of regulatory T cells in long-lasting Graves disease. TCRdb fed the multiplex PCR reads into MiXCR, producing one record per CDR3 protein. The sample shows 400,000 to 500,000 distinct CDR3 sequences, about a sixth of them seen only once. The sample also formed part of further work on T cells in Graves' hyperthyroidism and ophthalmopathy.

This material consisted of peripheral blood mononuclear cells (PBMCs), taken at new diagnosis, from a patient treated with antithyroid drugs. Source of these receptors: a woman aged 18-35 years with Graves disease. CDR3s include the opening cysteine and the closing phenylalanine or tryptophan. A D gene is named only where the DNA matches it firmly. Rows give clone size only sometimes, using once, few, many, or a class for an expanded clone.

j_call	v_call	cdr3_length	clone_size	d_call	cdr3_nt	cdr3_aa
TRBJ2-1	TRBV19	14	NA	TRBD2	TGTGCCAGCACGAGGCTAGCGGCCTCTAATGAGCAGTTCTTC	CASTRLAASNEQFF
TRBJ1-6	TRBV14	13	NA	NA	TGTGCCAGCAGCGGTTTATGGAATTCACCCCTCCACTTT	CASSGLWNSPLHF
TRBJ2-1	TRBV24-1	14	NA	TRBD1	TGTGCCACCAGTGACCCCGACAGGGGCGATGAGCAGTTCTTC	CATSDPDRGDEQFF
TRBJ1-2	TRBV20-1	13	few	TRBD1	TGCAGTGCTAGAGCCAGGGGGAACTATGGCTACACCTTC	CSARARGNYGYTF
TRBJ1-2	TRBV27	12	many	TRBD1	TGTGCCAGCAGCGAGACAGGGTTGGGCTACACCTTC	CASSETGLGYTF
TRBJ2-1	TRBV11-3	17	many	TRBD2	TGTGCCAGCAGCACCAGAAAGCGGGGGGGCTCCTACAATGAGCAGTTCTTC	CASSTRKRGGSYNEQFF
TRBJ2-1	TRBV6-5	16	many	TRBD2	TGTGCCAGCAGTTCCCCCGGACTAGCTCCTTCGGTCGAGCAGTTCTTC	CASSSPGLAPSVEQFF
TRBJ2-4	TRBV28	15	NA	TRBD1	TGTGCCAGCAGTCAGGGGGCCGGAGCCAAAAACATTCGGTACTTC	CASSQGAGAKNIRYF
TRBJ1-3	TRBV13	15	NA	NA	TGTGCCAGCAGCCGGGGACCTAGCTCTGGAAACACCATATATTTT	CASSRGPSSGNTIYF
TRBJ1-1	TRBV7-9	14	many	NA	TGTGCCAGCAGCTTAGCCGGGGCCCGAACTGAAGCTTTCTTT	CASSLAGARTEAFF
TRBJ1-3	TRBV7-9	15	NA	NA	TGTGCCAGCAGCCCCCCAGGGGCCTCTGGAAACACCATATATTTT	CASSPPGASGNTIYF
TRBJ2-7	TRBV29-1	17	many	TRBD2	TGCAGCGTTGAGGGGTTCCTAGCGGGGTCACGCTCCTACGAGCAGTACTTC	CSVEGFLAGSRSYEQYF
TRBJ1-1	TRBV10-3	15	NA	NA	TGTGCCATCAGTGAGTCGGGTAGTCGGGTAGGGGGAGCTTTCTTT	CAISESGSRVGGAFF
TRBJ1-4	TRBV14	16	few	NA	TGTGCCAGCAGCCAAGTTTTTCCGGGGATAGGTGAAAAACTGTTTTTT	CASSQVFPGIGEKLFF
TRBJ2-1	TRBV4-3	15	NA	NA	TGCGCCAGCAGCCAGGATATTGCGAGCTACAATGAGCAGTTCTTC	CASSQDIASYNEQFF
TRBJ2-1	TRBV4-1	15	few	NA	TGCGCCAGCAGCCCCTCTTTGAACCCCTACAATGAGCAGTTCTTC	CASSPSLNPYNEQFF
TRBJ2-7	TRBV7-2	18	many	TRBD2	TGTGCCAGCAGCTTAGTGGGGGGGGCTAGCGGGGCCAAGTACGAGCAGTACTTC	CASSLVGGASGAKYEQYF
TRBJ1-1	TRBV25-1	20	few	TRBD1	TGTGCCAGCAGTGGAGTCCCGGGACAGGGTAGGCGGGTAATTTACACTGAAGCTTTCTTT	CASSGVPGQGRRVIYTEAFF
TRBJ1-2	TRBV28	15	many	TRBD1	TGTGCCAGCAGCAAATCTGGGACAGCTAACTATGGCTACACCTTC	CASSKSGTANYGYTF
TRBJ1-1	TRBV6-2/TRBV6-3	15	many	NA	TGTGCCAGCAGCGACCGTGGCAGGGGCAATTGGGTGGCTTTCTTT	CASSDRGRGNWVAFF
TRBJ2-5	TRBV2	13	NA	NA	TGTGCCAGCAGTGGCGGGCGGGATGAGACCCAGTACTTC	CASSGGRDETQYF
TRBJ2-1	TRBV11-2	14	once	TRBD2	TGTGCCAGCAGCTTAGGGACTAGCGGGATAAAGCAGTTCTTC	CASSLGTSGIKQFF
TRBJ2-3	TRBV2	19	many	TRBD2	TGTGCCAGCAGTGATACCGGGACTAGCGGGAGGAGGGGCACAGATACGCAGTATTTT	CASSDTGTSGRRGTDTQYF
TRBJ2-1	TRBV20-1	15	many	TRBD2	TGCAGTGCCCCCGCCGTCCTAGCGGGGACCAATGAGCAGTTCTTC	CSAPAVLAGTNEQFF
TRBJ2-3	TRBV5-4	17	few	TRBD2	TGTGCCAGCAGCTTTGGGCTAGCGGGAAAAAACACAGATACGCAGTATTTT	CASSFGLAGKNTDTQYF
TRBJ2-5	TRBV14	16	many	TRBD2	TGTGCCAGCAGCCAAGGGTGGTCTAGCGGTCAAGAGACCCAGTACTTC	CASSQGWSSGQETQYF
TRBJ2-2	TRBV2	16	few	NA	TGTGCCAGTTCCCCGGCGAGGGGTGGGAACACCGGGGAGCTGTTTTTT	CASSPARGGNTGELFF
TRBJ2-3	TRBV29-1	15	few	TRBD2	TGCAGCGTTGGGGGGACTAGCGGGAACGCAGATACGCAGTATTTT	CSVGGTSGNADTQYF
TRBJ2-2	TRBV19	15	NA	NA	TGTGCCAGTAGTATACTATCGTCAGACACCGGGGAGCTGTTTTTT	CASSILSSDTGELFF